The 23 T cell receptor beta chains given below trace back to one sample, sequenced in a study of blood T cell repertoires in COVID-19. Measured with immunoSEQ multiplex PCR; TCRdb has only the in-frame clones, and not every one. This table has 25,000 to 30,000 clones, 60% to 80% appearing once. Sequencing was done on a sample of peripheral blood. These receptors were obtained from a boy under 10 years old with active or convalescent COVID-19.

V is TRBV5-8 and J is TRBJ2-3, with 9 bases matching TRBD1. CDR1 is SGHTS and CDR2 is YDEGEE in the germline V gene. The CDR3 loop spans 15 amino acids. Unmatched junction bases numbered 3, after V lost 0 bases and J lost 4 bases. This CDR3 is CASSLGQGGADTQYF. DNA for the CDR3: TGTGCCAGCAGCTTGGGACAGGGGGGGGCAGATACGCAGTATTTT.

The rearrangement links TRBV4-3 to TRBJ1-3; no reliable D call. Trimming left V 4 bases short and J 0 bases short, with 10 bases between. The CDR3 runs 15 residues. Germline assignment: CDR1 LGHNA and CDR2 YSLEER. The CDR3 spells CASSPGYNSGNTIYF. CDR3 DNA sequence: TGCGCCAGCAGCCCCGGGTATAACTCTGGAAACACCATATATTTT.

The chain couples TRBV14 to TRBJ1-1; no firm D call. The CDR3 consists of 15 residues. Trimming pared 1 base from V and 1 base from J, leaving 10 bases between. CDR1 and CDR2 from the germline V gene are SGHDN and FVKESK. The CDR3 bases are TGTGCCAGCAGCCAAGGACAACAGAGGAACACTGAAGCTTTCTTT. Translating gives CASSQGQQRNTEAFF.

The chain uses TRBV24-1 and TRBJ2-2, with TRBD1 matching 9 bases. The CDR3 loop spans 17 amino acids. After removal of 4 bases from V and 5 bases from J, the junction contained 10 bases not matched to a gene. Germline V gene data show CDR1 as KGHDR and CDR2 as SFDVKD. The CDR3 sequence is CATSDPPGGQGTGELFF. The CDR3 nucleotides are TGTGCCACCAGTGACCCCCCGGGCGGACAGGGGACCGGGGAGCTGTTTTTT.

The V call is TRBV7-2, the J call TRBJ1-5; TRBD1 might be the D (5 bases). Trimming removed 5 bases at V and 11 bases at J, with 25 bases between. Germline CDR1 reads SGHTA; CDR2 reads FQGNSA. This CDR3 region has 16 residues. CDR3 bases: TGTGCCAGCAGCCACGGTTGGGAACGGGGGTTTACGACCCAGCATTTT. As protein: CASSHGWERGFTTQHF.

The chain employs TRBV18 and TRBJ2-4, with 12 bases fitting TRBD1. Germline values: CDR1 KGHSH, CDR2 LQKENI. Trimming cost V 2 bases and J 5 bases; bases outside gene matches: 4. The CDR3 extends over 16 amino acids. CDR3 DNA: TGTGCCAGCTCACCAACCGGGACAGGGGGCGAAAACATTCAGTACTTC. It specifies CASSPTGTGGENIQYF. The full variable domain, completed using reference TRBV18 and TRBJ2-4, is NAGVMQNPRHLVRRRGQEARLRCSPMKGHSHVYWYRQLPEEGLKFMVYLQKENIIDESGMPKERFSAEFPKEGPSILRIQQVVRGDSAAYFCASSPTGTGGENIQYFGAGTRLSVL.

Ten or more counts support this clone. This rearrangement joins TRBV11-2 to TRBJ2-1; TRBD2 is a possible D gene (5 bases). The germline gives CDR1 SGHAT, CDR2 FQNNGV. V gave up 4 bases and J gave up 4 bases, with 8 bases separating them. The CDR3 runs 13 residues. The CDR3 loop reads CASSSGLYNEQFF. The CDR3 DNA is TGTGCCAGCAGCTCAGGACTTTACAATGAGCAGTTCTTC.

Relative to its sample, this clone is medium-sized. The V gene is TRBV6-1, the J gene TRBJ2-1, with D uncertain. V was cut by 0 bases and J by 0 bases, with 9 bases left in between. Germline CDR1 reads MNHNS; CDR2 reads SASEGT. The CDR3 totals 16 residues. The CDR3 DNA reads TGTGCCAGCAGTGAAGCGAGGCTGAGCTCCTACAATGAGCAGTTCTTC. Amino acid sequence: CASSEARLSSYNEQFF.

This chain links TRBV18 with TRBJ1-2; the D is unclear. The germline V gene encodes CDR1 KGHSH and CDR2 LQKENI. The CDR3 consists of 13 residues. Trimming shortened V by 6 bases and J by 1 base, and 9 bases separated the two germline ends. The CDR3 reads CASSQAGNYGYTF. Written as DNA, the CDR3 is TGTGCCAGCTCCCAAGCCGGTAACTATGGCTACACCTTC.

This rearrangement joins TRBV7-2 to TRBJ2-1; 8 nucleotides agree with TRBD2. Germline V gives CDR1 SGHTA, CDR2 FQGNSA. V trimming: 5 bases; J trimming: 5 bases; junction bases outside the gene matches: 8. This CDR3 is built from 15 residues. The DNA of the CDR3 is TGTGCCAGCAGCGAGGGGACTAGAAAAAACAATGAGCAGTTCTTC. Its protein is CASSEGTRKNNEQFF.

The chain carries TRBV6-6 and TRBJ1-3; 7 bases match TRBD1. Trimming cost V 4 bases and J 0 bases; bases outside gene matches: 6. Germline V lookup: CDR1 MNHNY, CDR2 SVGAGI (reference sequence). CDR3 size: 16 residues. CDR3 DNA sequence: TGTGCCAGCAGTTTCCTGACAGGGCTCTCTGGAAACACCATATATTTT. Protein product: CASSFLTGLSGNTIYF.

V usage is TRBV4-3 and J usage is TRBJ1-1; a possible D gene is TRBD1 (5 bases). The CDR3 contains 16 residues. The germline CDR1 and CDR2 sequences are LGHNA and YSLEER. The germline V and J ends were trimmed by 0 bases and 7 bases, with 18 bases remaining between them. The CDR3 here is CASSQDSGGGTLEAFF. The CDR3 nucleotides read TGCGCCAGCAGCCAAGATTCCGGGGGGGGGACCCTTGAAGCTTTCTTT.

The rearrangement joins TRBV11-2 to TRBJ1-1, with D unresolved. The length of the CDR3 is 15 residues. Germline assignment: CDR1 SGHAT and CDR2 FQNNGV. V was clipped by 2 bases and J by 5 bases, with 15 bases between them. CDR3 protein: CASSLPFRRGTEAFF. In DNA, the CDR3 is TGTGCCAGCAGCTTACCGTTTAGGCGAGGAACTGAAGCTTTCTTT.

The J gene is TRBJ1-3, the V gene TRBV3-1 (or the pseudogene TRBV3-2); no clear D. The CDR3 totals 12 residues. The V gene's germline CDR1 is LGHDT and CDR2 YNNKEL (reference sequence). Trimming took off 4 bases at V and 4 bases at J, with 5 bases between the two ends. The CDR3 DNA is TGTGCCAGCAGCCGAGTGGGAAACACCATATATTTT. Translated: CASSRVGNTIYF.

This chain connects TRBV27 to TRBJ2-2; D possibly corresponds to TRBD1 (5 bases). CDR1 is MNHEY, CDR2 SMNVEV, per germline (reference sequence). V shed 6 bases and J shed 0 bases, with 14 bases lying between them. The length of the CDR3 is 16 residues. The CDR3 spells CASSFHRTANTGELFF. CDR3 DNA sequence: TGTGCCAGCAGCTTCCACAGGACGGCGAACACCGGGGAGCTGTTTTTT.

This chain joins TRBV19 and TRBJ1-6; D might be TRBD1 (5 bases). Per the germline V gene, CDR1 is LNHDA and CDR2 is SQIVND (reference sequence). The germline V and J ends were trimmed by 5 bases and 11 bases, with 16 bases remaining between them. The CDR3 extends over 14 amino acids. The DNA of the CDR3 is TGTGCCAGTAGTCCGGGGGAGAGGGGCACACCCCTCCACTTT. It codes for CASSPGERGTPLHF. The entire variable domain, with the rest obtained from reference TRBV19 and TRBJ1-6, is as follows: DGGITQSPKYLFRKEGQNVTLSCEQNLNHDAMYWYRQDPGQGLRLIYYSQIVNDFQKGDIAEGYSVSREKKESFPLTVTSAQKNPTAFYLCASSPGERGTPLHFGNGTRLTVT.

The rearrangement joins TRBV3-1 (or the pseudogene TRBV3-2) to TRBJ1-1; tentative D call: TRBD1 (5 bases). CDR1 is LGHDT, CDR2 YNNKEL, per germline (reference sequence). The CDR3 length is 13 residues. The ends were cut back, 4 bases at V and 6 bases at J, with 12 bases in the middle. The CDR3 region is CASSRGGMAEAFF. The CDR3 region has the DNA TGTGCCAGCAGCCGGGGGGGAATGGCTGAAGCTTTCTTT.

The chain uses TRBV5-1 and TRBJ2-5, with D hard to call. V lost 0 bases, J lost 1 base, and 10 bases lay in between. CDR1 and CDR2 from the germline V gene are SGHRS and YFSETQ. The CDR3 consists of 15 residues. CDR3 sequence reads: CASSLGQASQETQYF. The CDR3 DNA sequence: TGCGCCAGCAGCTTGGGTCAGGCGAGCCAAGAGACCCAGTACTTC.

This chain joins TRBV6-5 and TRBJ1-6; D not certain. The CDR3 has 14 amino acids. Trimming took off 6 bases at V and 8 bases at J, with 14 bases between the two ends. Per the germline V gene, CDR1 is MNHEY and CDR2 is SVGAGI. DNA for the CDR3: TGTGCCAGCAGCCGAACGCCAACAGATTCACCCCTCCACTTT. It yields the protein CASSRTPTDSPLHF.

This clone was found a few times. This chain links TRBV5-6 with TRBJ1-2, with D unresolved. Germline V gene data show CDR1 as SGHDT and CDR2 as YYEEEE. The CDR3 sequence is 15 residues long. Trimming took off 0 bases at V and 4 bases at J, with 13 bases between the two ends. As DNA, the CDR3 is TGTGCCAGCAGCTTGGGAGGGAGTCAGAGCTATGGCTACACCTTC. This translates into CASSLGGSQSYGYTF.

The sample holds a few counts of this clone. Compared with germline, one end of the junction differs, possibly owing to a read error. The chain has TRBV20-1 and TRBJ1-6, with D uncertain. CDR1 is DFQATT, CDR2 SNEGSKA, per germline (reference sequence). The length of the CDR3 is 10 residues. The CDR3 DNA sequence: TGCAGTGCTAGGAGGCAGAGTGGAGGGTTT. It yields the protein CSARRQSGGF.

The V and J genes are TRBV6-2 or TRBV6-3 and TRBJ2-1; possibly TRBD2 for D (7 bases). Germline values: CDR1 MNHEY, CDR2 SVGEGT. The ends were cut back, 4 bases at V and 4 bases at J, with 14 bases in the middle. CDR3 length: 15 residues. The CDR3 sequence is CASSSGGGYYNEQFF. The CDR3 region has the DNA TGTGCCAGCAGTTCAGGCGGGGGCTATTACAATGAGCAGTTCTTC.

The chain carries TRBV6-5 and TRBJ2-7; D is unclear. The V gene lost 5 bases and the J gene lost 0 bases, with 11 bases spanning the gap. The CDR3 loop spans 14 amino acids. CDR1 and CDR2 (germline): MNHEY, SVGAGI. The CDR3 DNA is TGTGCCAGCAGTCTAGGTGGTAGCTCCTACGAGCAGTACTTC. It is translated as CASSLGGSSYEQYF.